A selection of T cell receptor beta chains follows, all from one sample in a study of T-cell memory formation after mild COVID-19. From the 5' RACE reads, TCRdb called clonotypes with MiXCR, one entry per CDR3 protein. The sample yields 220,000 or so distinct CDR3 sequences, 9.5% seen once. The sequencing sample was made of PBMCs or a T cell subset sorted from them (not recorded which). These receptor sequences come from a man younger than 30 who had mild COVID-19 (a few samples of this study predate the infection). Cell type and time point are not known. CDR3s include the opening cysteine and the closing phenylalanine or tryptophan. The D gene is left open where the match is weak. A clone size is listed for some rows: how often the clone was seen (once, few, many), or a class if it is expanded.

v_gene: TRBV18; d_gene: -; abundance: -; j_gene: TRBJ2-7; CDR3aa: CASSPLPGLTYEQYF; CDR3nt: TGTGCCAGCTCACCACTTCCAGGTCTCACCTACGAGCAGTACTTC
v_gene: TRBV5-4; d_gene: TRBD2; abundance: many; j_gene: TRBJ2-3; CDR3aa: CASARGGPSTDTQYF; CDR3nt: TGTGCCAGCGCACGCGGGGGGCCTAGCACAGATACGCAGTATTTT
v_gene: TRBV2; d_gene: -; abundance: -; j_gene: TRBJ2-3; CDR3aa: CASSLTTPGDTQYF; CDR3nt: TGTGCCAGCAGCCTGACGACCCCAGGAGATACGCAGTATTTT
v_gene: TRBV6-2/TRBV6-3; d_gene: TRBD1; abundance: many; j_gene: TRBJ2-7; CDR3aa: CASRRLPGQGPYEQYF; CDR3nt: TGTGCCAGCAGGAGGCTTCCGGGACAGGGACCCTACGAGCAGTACTTC
v_gene: TRBV18; d_gene: -; abundance: -; j_gene: TRBJ1-2; CDR3aa: CASSEGRSGGRYGYTF; CDR3nt: TGTGCCAGCTCAGAGGGACGGAGTGGAGGGCGCTATGGCTACACCTTC
v_gene: TRBV6-5; d_gene: -; abundance: few; j_gene: TRBJ2-4; CDR3aa: CASSYAPLGAKNIQYF; CDR3nt: TGTGCCAGCAGTTACGCGCCGCTTGGAGCCAAAAACATTCAGTACTTC
v_gene: TRBV5-1; d_gene: -; abundance: -; j_gene: TRBJ1-1; CDR3aa: CASSLAYGTEAFF; CDR3nt: TGCGCCAGCAGCTTGGCCTATGGCACTGAAGCTTTCTTT
v_gene: TRBV7-9; d_gene: -; abundance: -; j_gene: TRBJ2-5; CDR3aa: CASSLTGFGGETQYF; CDR3nt: TGTGCCAGCAGCTTAACGGGTTTTGGAGGCGAGACCCAGTACTTC
v_gene: TRBV6-6; d_gene: -; abundance: few; j_gene: TRBJ1-2; CDR3aa: CASSVGDYGYTF; CDR3nt: TGTGCCAGCAGTGTCGGGGATTATGGCTACACCTTC
v_gene: TRBV6-6; d_gene: -; abundance: few; j_gene: TRBJ1-1; CDR3aa: CASSRPGGGAFF; CDR3nt: TGTGCCAGCAGTCGCCCCGGGGGGGGAGCTTTCTTT
v_gene: TRBV6-5; d_gene: TRBD1; abundance: -; j_gene: TRBJ2-7; CDR3aa: CASRPGTGVGEQYF; CDR3nt: TGTGCCAGCAGACCCGGGACAGGAGTCGGCGAGCAGTACTTC
v_gene: TRBV11-2; d_gene: -; abundance: -; j_gene: TRBJ2-1; CDR3aa: CASSLPGGVYNEQFF; CDR3nt: TGTGCCAGCAGCTTACCAGGGGGGGTCTACAATGAGCAGTTCTTC
v_gene: TRBV9; d_gene: TRBD2; abundance: few; j_gene: TRBJ2-3; CDR3aa: CASSLTAGTSGTDTQYF; CDR3nt: TGTGCCAGCAGCCTCACCGCCGGGACTAGCGGCACAGATACGCAGTATTTT
v_gene: TRBV29-1; d_gene: TRBD2; abundance: few; j_gene: TRBJ2-3; CDR3aa: CSVDSGGAADTQYF; CDR3nt: TGCAGCGTTGATTCGGGGGGGGCGGCAGATACGCAGTATTTT
v_gene: TRBV6-5; d_gene: -; abundance: few; j_gene: TRBJ1-5; CDR3aa: CASRATSGPQHF; CDR3nt: TGTGCCAGCAGAGCTACATCCGGGCCCCAGCATTTT
v_gene: TRBV19; d_gene: TRBD1; abundance: -; j_gene: TRBJ1-2; CDR3aa: CASSPQTGGFNYGYTF; CDR3nt: TGTGCCAGTAGTCCGCAGACAGGGGGCTTTAACTATGGCTACACCTTC
v_gene: TRBV15; d_gene: TRBD1; abundance: few; j_gene: TRBJ2-3; CDR3aa: CATSIQGAQTDTQYF; CDR3nt: TGTGCCACCAGCATTCAGGGGGCGCAAACAGATACGCAGTATTTT
v_gene: TRBV7-2; d_gene: -; abundance: few; j_gene: TRBJ2-2; CDR3aa: CASSFPGRVFTGELFF; CDR3nt: TGTGCCAGCAGCTTCCCTGGCCGGGTATTCACCGGGGAGCTGTTTTTT
v_gene: TRBV7-8; d_gene: -; abundance: few; j_gene: TRBJ1-2; CDR3aa: CASSPSYARGYTF; CDR3nt: TGTGCCAGCAGCCCGAGTTACGCAAGGGGCTACACCTTC
v_gene: TRBV5-1; d_gene: -; abundance: many; j_gene: TRBJ2-4; CDR3aa: CASSLETSNIQYF; CDR3nt: TGCGCCAGCAGCTTGGAGACGTCGAACATTCAGTACTTC
v_gene: TRBV29-1; d_gene: TRBD1; abundance: few; j_gene: TRBJ1-2; CDR3aa: CSVADRGKGNYGYTF; CDR3nt: TGCAGCGTAGCGGACAGGGGGAAGGGTAACTATGGCTACACCTTC
v_gene: TRBV10-2; d_gene: -; abundance: -; j_gene: TRBJ2-7; CDR3aa: CASSDVGARVEQYF; CDR3nt: TGCGCCAGCAGTGATGTCGGAGCGAGGGTCGAGCAGTACTTC
v_gene: TRBV7-9; d_gene: TRBD1; abundance: -; j_gene: TRBJ2-3; CDR3aa: CASSVLDRTDTQYF; CDR3nt: TGTGCCAGCAGCGTTTTGGACAGGACAGATACGCAGTATTTT
v_gene: TRBV20-1; d_gene: TRBD1; abundance: -; j_gene: TRBJ2-4; CDR3aa: CSAPTGGNIQYF; CDR3nt: TGCAGTGCTCCGACAGGGGGAAACATTCAGTACTTC
v_gene: TRBV6-1; d_gene: -; abundance: -; j_gene: TRBJ2-4; CDR3aa: CASSETGINDIQYF; CDR3nt: TGTGCCAGCAGCGAAACAGGGATTAATGACATTCAGTACTTC
v_gene: TRBV5-1; d_gene: -; abundance: -; j_gene: TRBJ2-7; CDR3aa: CASSLYISYEQYF; CDR3nt: TGCGCCAGCAGCTTGTACATATCCTACGAGCAGTACTTC
v_gene: TRBV5-1; d_gene: TRBD1; abundance: many; j_gene: TRBJ1-1; CDR3aa: CASSPWTGVVGTEAFF; CDR3nt: TGCGCCAGCAGCCCATGGACAGGGGTGGTCGGCACTGAAGCTTTCTTT
v_gene: TRBV29-1; d_gene: -; abundance: -; j_gene: TRBJ1-2; CDR3aa: CSVGSGTYYGYTF; CDR3nt: TGCAGCGTTGGTTCAGGCACTTACTATGGCTACACCTTC
v_gene: TRBV4-2; d_gene: -; abundance: few; j_gene: TRBJ1-2; CDR3aa: CASSQEDYGYTF; CDR3nt: TGTGCCAGCAGCCAAGAGGACTATGGCTACACCTTC
v_gene: TRBV4-2; d_gene: TRBD1; abundance: -; j_gene: TRBJ2-3; CDR3aa: CASSQESGGADTQYF; CDR3nt: TGTGCCAGCAGCCAAGAATCAGGGGGCGCAGATACGCAGTATTTT
v_gene: TRBV5-6; d_gene: -; abundance: few; j_gene: TRBJ1-5; CDR3aa: CASSLGATGNQPQHF; CDR3nt: TGTGCCAGCAGCTTGGGGGCTACAGGGAATCAGCCCCAGCATTTT
v_gene: TRBV6-5; d_gene: -; abundance: once; j_gene: TRBJ2-7; CDR3aa: CASSYWGVDGSYEQYF; CDR3nt: TGTGCCAGCAGTTACTGGGGGGTGGACGGTTCCTACGAGCAGTACTTC
v_gene: TRBV6-6; d_gene: TRBD1; abundance: few; j_gene: TRBJ2-1; CDR3aa: CASSFLFRDRAHNEQFF; CDR3nt: TGTGCCAGCAGTTTTCTTTTCCGGGACAGGGCTCACAATGAGCAGTTCTTC
v_gene: TRBV11-1; d_gene: TRBD1; abundance: few; j_gene: TRBJ1-2; CDR3aa: CASSKRTGDHGYTF; CDR3nt: TGTGCCAGCAGTAAGAGAACAGGGGACCATGGCTACACCTTC
v_gene: TRBV6-6; d_gene: TRBD1; abundance: -; j_gene: TRBJ1-3; CDR3aa: CASSSWTGKVGNTIYF; CDR3nt: TGTGCCAGCAGTTCCTGGACAGGGAAAGTAGGAAACACCATATATTTT
v_gene: TRBV12-3/TRBV12-4; d_gene: -; abundance: many; j_gene: TRBJ1-3; CDR3aa: CASSLVSGNTIYF; CDR3nt: TGTGCCAGCAGTTTAGTCTCTGGAAACACCATATATTTT
v_gene: TRBV25-1; d_gene: -; abundance: few; j_gene: TRBJ1-1; CDR3aa: CASSQLGIEAFF; CDR3nt: TGTGCCAGCAGCCAGCTGGGGATTGAAGCTTTCTTT
v_gene: TRBV12-3/TRBV12-4; d_gene: TRBD2; abundance: few; j_gene: TRBJ2-3; CDR3aa: CASSLTSGTFTDTQYF; CDR3nt: TGTGCCAGCAGTCTGACTAGCGGGACGTTCACAGATACGCAGTATTTT
v_gene: TRBV12-3/TRBV12-4; d_gene: -; abundance: -; j_gene: TRBJ2-6; CDR3aa: CASRVRGFGANVLTF; CDR3nt: TGTGCCAGCAGGGTACGGGGGTTTGGGGCCAACGTCCTGACTTTC
v_gene: TRBV6-2/TRBV6-3; d_gene: -; abundance: -; j_gene: TRBJ2-3; CDR3aa: CASQRTGTDTQYF; CDR3nt: TGTGCCAGCCAGCGTACGGGCACAGATACGCAGTATTTT
v_gene: TRBV14; d_gene: -; abundance: -; j_gene: TRBJ1-1; CDR3aa: CASSQAGARRAFF; CDR3nt: TGTGCCAGCAGCCAAGCAGGGGCCCGGAGGGCTTTCTTT
v_gene: TRBV20-1; d_gene: TRBD1; abundance: -; j_gene: TRBJ2-5; CDR3aa: CSASEGGKEETQYF; CDR3nt: TGCAGTGCTAGCGAAGGGGGCAAGGAAGAGACCCAGTACTTC
v_gene: TRBV3-1; d_gene: TRBD1; abundance: -; j_gene: TRBJ1-6; CDR3aa: CASSRRQGTSPLHF; CDR3nt: TGTGCCAGCAGCCGGCGACAGGGGACTTCACCCCTCCACTTT
v_gene: TRBV29-1; d_gene: -; abundance: many; j_gene: TRBJ1-2; CDR3aa: CSVEGTTDYGYTF; CDR3nt: TGCAGCGTTGAAGGGACAACCGACTATGGCTACACCTTC